The 31 T cell receptor beta chains below were found in one sample sequenced in a study of long-term antiretroviral therapy in people with HIV. Assay version v3.0 of immunoSEQ was used, and it was run at survey level. Measured with immunoSEQ multiplex PCR; TCRdb has only the in-frame clones, and not every one. The sample records approximately 18,000 clones, roughly 80% being singletons. Sample: unsorted PBMCs, taken 2.3 years after starting antiretroviral therapy. Receptors originate from a woman between 40 and 50 years old with HIV.

V gene TRBV7-9 combines with J gene TRBJ2-5; D unresolved. V was shortened by 6 bases and J by 1 base, with 3 bases between the two germline ends. CDR1 and CDR2 from the germline V gene are SEHNR and FQNEAQ (reference sequence). This CDR3 is built from 11 residues. The CDR3 DNA reads as TGTGCCAGCAGACCCCAAGAGACCCAGTACTTC. It encodes CASRPQETQYF.

Only one count was recorded for this clone. This rearrangement joins TRBV4-3 to TRBJ1-2; D may be TRBD1 (5 bases). CDR1 is LGHNA and CDR2 is YSLEER in the germline V gene. V lost 4 bases and J 1 base, leaving 13 bases between the germline ends. This CDR3 has 15 residues. In DNA, the CDR3 is TGCGCCAGCAGCCCCTCGACAGAGTTTAACTATGGCTACACCTTC. It yields the protein CASSPSTEFNYGYTF.

In this sample, this clone turned up a few times. CDR3 amino acids: CASSLGDRLMGYTF. DNA of the CDR3: TGTGCCAGCAGCTTAGGTGACAGGCTGATGGGCTACACCTTC. The rearrangement links TRBV7-9 to TRBJ1-2; tentatively, D is TRBD1 (6 bases). Trimming removed 1 base at V and 8 bases at J, with 14 bases between. This CDR3 comprises 14 residues. Germline V gene data show CDR1 as SEHNR and CDR2 as FQNEAQ (reference sequence).

The chain has TRBV5-1 and TRBJ1-5; D might be TRBD1 (6 bases). The CDR3 contains 14 residues. Per the germline V gene, CDR1 is SGHRS and CDR2 is YFSETQ. V dropped 2 bases and J dropped 2 bases, with 8 bases sitting between them. CDR3 sequence reads: CASSLAGGNQPQHF. The CDR3 DNA is TGCGCCAGCAGCTTAGCAGGGGGCAATCAGCCCCAGCATTTT.

This clone was observed a few times. This chain links TRBV7-6 with TRBJ2-1; TRBD2 aligns across 9 bases. Germline loops: CDR1 SGHVS, CDR2 FNYEAQ. CDR3 length: 14 amino acids. J was trimmed by 5 bases and V by 8 bases; bases with no gene match: 7. CDR3 sequence reads: CASGFLAGDNEQFF. The CDR3 DNA reads as TGTGCCAGCGGATTCTTAGCGGGGGACAATGAGCAGTTCTTC.

The rearrangement links TRBV18 to TRBJ1-4; D not resolved. Trimming pared 3 bases from V and 0 bases from J, leaving 11 bases between. This CDR3 contains 16 residues. Germline CDR1 is KGHSH and CDR2 is LQKENI. Written as DNA, the CDR3 is TGTGCCAGCTCACCTGTCGAAACGGCAACTAATGAAAAACTGTTTTTT. This gives the protein CASSPVETATNEKLFF. Using reference TRBV18 and TRBJ1-4 for the parts outside the CDR3, the full variable domain is NAGVMQNPRHLVRRRGQEARLRCSPMKGHSHVYWYRQLPEEGLKFMVYLQKENIIDESGMPKERFSAEFPKEGPSILRIQQVVRGDSAAYFCASSPVETATNEKLFFGSGTQLSVL.

Only a few counts were recorded for this clone. The genes are TRBV2 and TRBJ2-7; no clear D gene. The V gene's germline CDR1 is SNHLY and CDR2 FYNNEI. The V end lost 10 bases, the J end lost 2 bases, and 9 bases lay between the germline ends. CDR3 length: 11 amino acids. CDR3 bases: TGTGCCACGAGAGGCGCCTACGAGCAGTACTTC. Translated: CATRGAYEQYF.

V usage is TRBV11-3 and J usage is TRBJ2-7; no reliable D call. Germline CDR1 is SGHNT and CDR2 is YENEEA. V dropped 3 bases and J dropped 0 bases, with 12 bases sitting between them. The CDR3 extends over 15 amino acids. The DNA of the CDR3 is TGTGCCAGCAGCTTCGACACACTCGCCTCCTACGAGCAGTACTTC. Protein: CASSFDTLASYEQYF.

The chain has TRBV16 and TRBJ1-2, with 10 bases matching TRBD1. Germline V gives CDR1 KGHSY, CDR2 FQNENV. The CDR3 covers 15 residues. J gave up 0 bases and V 4 bases, and 2 bases lay outside the gene matches. The CDR3 DNA follows: TGTGCCAGCAGCCCTGGACAGGGGGCTAACTATGGCTACACCTTC. Translation gives CASSPGQGANYGYTF. The full variable domain, with the rest looked up from reference TRBV16 and TRBJ1-2, is GEEVAQTPKHLVRGEGQKAKLYCAPIKGHSYVFWYQQVLKNEFKFLISFQNENVFDETGMPKERFSAKCLPNSPCSLEIQATKLEDSAVYFCASSPGQGANYGYTFGSGTRLTVV.

V and J are TRBV5-6 and TRBJ2-3, with 10 bases fitting TRBD2. Germline CDR1 SGHDT, CDR2 YYEEEE. The CDR3 sequence is 16 residues long. Losses at the gene ends were 1 base for V and 3 bases for J; bases not matched to a gene: 5. This CDR3 is CASSLPTSGETDTQYF. In DNA form, the CDR3 reads TGTGCCAGCAGCTTGCCCACTAGCGGGGAGACAGATACGCAGTATTTT.

The rearrangement joins TRBV5-4 to TRBJ1-1, with unresolved D. Looked up from germline, CDR1 is SGHNT and CDR2 is YYREEE (reference sequence). The CDR3 extends over 14 amino acids. The V end was cut by 5 bases, the J end by 7 bases, with 18 bases between. For the CDR3, the DNA is TGTGCCAGCAGTCTGGGGTACACCGACCTTGAAGCTTTCTTT. The encoded protein is CASSLGYTDLEAFF.

V is TRBV27 and J is TRBJ2-1; 8 bases match TRBD1. Unmatched junction bases numbered 10, after V lost 5 bases and J lost 4 bases. The germline gives CDR1 MNHEY, CDR2 SMNVEV (reference sequence). This CDR3 is 16 amino acids long. CDR3 sequence reads: CASSLSGTGKYNEQFF. In DNA, the CDR3 is TGTGCCAGCAGTCTCTCCGGGACAGGCAAATACAATGAGCAGTTCTTC.

This clone was detected once. V is TRBV6-6 and J is TRBJ2-2; D call uncertain. The CDR3 runs 14 residues. CDR1 and CDR2 from the germline V gene are MNHNY and SVGAGI (reference sequence). Between the trimmed V and J ends, which lost 0 bases and 4 bases, there was a span of 6 bases. The CDR3 DNA is TGTGCCAGCAGTTACTCCCCGGGCACCGGGGAGCTGTTTTTT. Encoded protein: CASSYSPGTGELFF.

The chain is built from TRBV7-8 and TRBJ2-3; D assignment may be TRBD1 or TRBD2 (6 bases each). This CDR3 is 13 amino acids long. Germline-derived CDR1 and CDR2 are SGHVS and FQNEAQ. V dropped 5 bases and J dropped 7 bases, with 13 bases sitting between them. CDR3 sequence (DNA): TGTGCCAGCAGCCTAAGGGGGGTCAATACGCAGTATTTT. Protein sequence: CASSLRGVNTQYF.

In DNA, the CDR3 is TGTGCCAGCAGCTTTTCCCGCGGGGGAGAGGATACGCAGTATTTT. Its protein product is CASSFSRGGEDTQYF. This chain connects TRBV7-9 to TRBJ2-3; 7 bases line up with TRBD2. This CDR3 comprises 15 residues. Germline CDR1 and CDR2: SEHNR and FQNEAQ (reference sequence). The J segment lost 6 bases and the V segment lost 3 bases, leaving 9 bases of the junction unmatched.

J is TRBJ2-7 and V is TRBV9; D unclear. Germline CDR1 and CDR2: SGDLS and YYNGEE. Trimming cost V 2 bases and J 6 bases, with 15 bases left between them. The CDR3 consists of 14 residues. This CDR3 reads CASSVDYGPGEQYF. CDR3 nucleotide sequence: TGTGCCAGCAGCGTTGATTACGGCCCGGGCGAGCAGTACTTC.

J is TRBJ1-2 and V is TRBV28, with 10 bases fitting TRBD1. The CDR3 covers 16 residues. After removal of 6 bases from V and 1 base from J, the junction contained 8 bases not matched to a gene. Germline V gives CDR1 MDHEN, CDR2 SYDVKM. Here the CDR3 reads CASSRTGGLDNYGYTF. The CDR3 DNA is TGTGCCAGCAGCAGGACAGGGGGTTTGGATAACTATGGCTACACCTTC.

V is TRBV19 and J is TRBJ2-5; no clear D. This CDR3 contains 13 residues. V was pared by 3 bases and J by 5 bases, with 10 bases between. CDR1 is LNHDA and CDR2 is SQIVND in the germline V gene (reference sequence). The CDR3 here is CASSIPGEETQYF. The CDR3 nucleotides read TGTGCCAGTAGTATTCCGGGTGAGGAGACCCAGTACTTC.

The V gene is TRBV4-3, the J gene TRBJ2-3; D is unresolved. Deletions cut 2 bases from V and 2 bases from J, with 11 bases between. CDR1 is LGHNA and CDR2 is YSLEER in the germline V gene. The CDR3 covers 15 residues. CDR3 sequence (DNA): TGCGCCAGCAGCCAAATGCAGGATCCCACAGATACGCAGTATTTT. Residues: CASSQMQDPTDTQYF.

The chain has TRBV5-6 and TRBJ2-7; 9 positions agree with TRBD2. After removal of 0 bases from V and 4 bases from J, the junction contained 8 bases not matched to a gene. Germline assignment: CDR1 SGHDT and CDR2 YYEEEE. This CDR3 spans 16 amino acids. The CDR3 spells CASSLAWASGTYEQYF. The CDR3 nucleotides are TGTGCCAGCAGCTTGGCCTGGGCTAGCGGGACTTACGAGCAGTACTTC.

V usage is TRBV4-1 and J usage is TRBJ1-1, with D perhaps TRBD1 (6 bases). This CDR3 has 12 residues. Deletions cut 4 bases from V and 6 bases from J, with 9 bases between. The germline CDR1 and CDR2 sequences are MGHRA and YSYEKL. The CDR3 sequence is CASSLQGSEAFF. The CDR3 nucleotides read TGCGCCAGCAGCCTACAGGGCTCTGAAGCTTTCTTT.

The rearrangement joins TRBV6-6 to TRBJ2-7, with no clear D. Germline CDR1 and CDR2: MNHNY and SVGAGI (reference sequence). V dropped 2 bases and J dropped 5 bases, with 10 bases sitting between them. This CDR3 region has 13 residues. The CDR3 DNA reads TGTGCCAGCAGTTACCCAGGAAGCAACGAGCAGTACTTC. Protein: CASSYPGSNEQYF.

The rearrangement joins TRBV7-9 to TRBJ2-7; no firm D call. This CDR3 has 13 amino acids. The germline V gene encodes CDR1 SEHNR and CDR2 FQNEAQ (reference sequence). V dropped 5 bases and J dropped 3 bases, with 11 bases sitting between them. This chain's CDR3 is CASSPGNLYEQYF. DNA of the CDR3: TGTGCCAGCAGCCCAGGTAATCTCTACGAGCAGTACTTC.

The rearrangement links TRBV4-1 to TRBJ2-3; D uncertain. The V gene lost 1 base and the J gene lost 4 bases, with 9 bases spanning the gap. In germline, CDR1 is MGHRA, CDR2 YSYEKL. The length of the CDR3 is 14 residues. CDR3 DNA sequence: TGCGCCAGCAGCCAAGCCCCCGGCCCAGATACGCAGTATTTT. Translation gives CASSQAPGPDTQYF.

The chain recombines TRBV4-2 with TRBJ2-1; 7 bases are shared with TRBD1. This CDR3 has 16 residues. CDR1 is LGHNA and CDR2 is YNFKEQ in the germline V gene. With V trimmed by 1 base and J by 5 bases, 8 bases remained unmatched. This CDR3 reads CASSQGTGTANNEQFF. CDR3 in DNA: TGTGCCAGCAGCCAAGGCACCGGGACAGCAAACAATGAGCAGTTCTTC.

V and J are TRBV5-4 and TRBJ1-2; D ambiguous. CDR1 is SGHNT, CDR2 YYREEE, per germline (reference sequence). The CDR3 loop spans 14 amino acids. V lost 2 bases to trimming and J lost 1 base, with 9 bases between them. This CDR3 reads CASSLRGFNYGYTF. CDR3 DNA: TGTGCCAGCAGCTTACGGGGATTTAACTATGGCTACACCTTC.

CDR3 nucleotide sequence: TGTGCCATGACTAGCGGGGTCTCAGGCAATGAGCAGTTCTTC. Translation gives CAMTSGVSGNEQFF. The rearrangement joins TRBV10-3 to TRBJ2-1; 11 bases match TRBD2. The CDR3 loop spans 14 amino acids. V shed 9 bases and J 6 bases; nucleotides not matched to a gene: 7. The germline V gene encodes CDR1 ENHRY and CDR2 SYGVKD.

The rearrangement joins TRBV7-7 to TRBJ2-2; 11 nucleotides line up with TRBD2. CDR1 is SSHAT, CDR2 FNYEAQ, per germline (reference sequence). This CDR3 is built from 15 residues. The V gene end was trimmed by 10 bases and the J gene end by 4 bases; junction bases not matched to a gene: 8. This CDR3 is CATVTGTSGTGELFF. CDR3 DNA: TGTGCCACCGTGACCGGGACTAGCGGCACCGGGGAGCTGTTTTTT.

The rearrangement links TRBV10-1 to TRBJ2-1; the match to TRBD1 covers 7 bases. The CDR3 covers 15 residues. The V segment lost 2 bases and the J segment 11 bases; nucleotides outside the gene matches: 12. CDR1 is WNHNN and CDR2 is SYGVQD in the germline V gene (reference sequence). The CDR3 is CASSERALTGDQQFF. In DNA, the CDR3 is TGCGCCAGCAGTGAGAGGGCCCTTACAGGGGATCAGCAGTTCTTC.

As DNA, the CDR3 is TGTGCCAGCTCACCAATTACTGGACAGCTGTCTGGAAACACCATATATTTT. This encodes CASSPITGQLSGNTIYF. The chain combines TRBV18 with TRBJ1-3; D is perhaps TRBD1 (6 bases). The V gene lost 2 bases and the J gene lost 1 base, with 15 bases spanning the gap. The CDR3 contains 17 residues. The germline gives CDR1 KGHSH, CDR2 LQKENI. The whole variable domain, filled in from reference TRBV18 and TRBJ1-3, reads NAGVMQNPRHLVRRRGQEARLRCSPMKGHSHVYWYRQLPEEGLKFMVYLQKENIIDESGMPKERFSAEFPKEGPSILRIQQVVRGDSAAYFCASSPITGQLSGNTIYFGEGSWLTVV.

This chain uses TRBV19 with TRBJ2-3; 8 nucleotides match TRBD2. V lost 3 bases to trimming and J lost 4 bases; unmatched junction nucleotides: 9. The CDR3 totals 16 residues. Per the germline V gene, CDR1 is LNHDA and CDR2 is SQIVND (reference sequence). CDR3 sequence: CASSIGSSGEADTQYF. The DNA for the CDR3 is TGTGCCAGTAGTATTGGGAGTAGCGGGGAGGCAGATACGCAGTATTTT.